Below, one TCR beta chain is given with its context. At one end, the junction sequence differs from germline, possibly due to a read error. Sequencing used immunoSEQ multiplex PCR; TCRdb keeps in-frame clones, though not all of them. The profile covers under 250,000 clones, with roughly 80% appearing a single time and 4.5% to 6% taken by the ten largest. The entry originates in a study of blood T cell repertoires in COVID-19. On the study more broadly: The samples span acute and convalescent COVID-19 from the United States, Italy and Spain.

The clonotype comes from a woman between 55 and 75 years old who had recovered from COVID-19. The specimen sequenced was peripheral blood.

The chain's CDR3 is CASSMGLAGPTDTQYF. The DNA of the CDR3 is TGTGCTAGCAGCATGGGACTAGCGGGGCCCACAGATACGCAGTATTTT. V usage is TRBV7-7 and J usage is TRBJ2-3; 13 bases agree with TRBD2. Germline V gene sequence: CDR1 SSHAT, CDR2 FNYEAQ (reference sequence). CDR3 size: 16 residues.